These 14 T cell receptor beta chains originate from one sample sequenced in a study of T cell changes during pregnancy in multiple sclerosis. The protocol was immunoSEQ multiplex PCR, while the TCRdb copy is restricted to in-frame clones and leaves out a portion. Found here are tens of thousands of clones, about 89% of them singletons; the top ten hold approximately 0.47%. The material sequenced was CD4+ T cells from peripheral blood mononuclear cells, taken in the second trimester of pregnancy. The receptor source for this set is a female donor with multiple sclerosis, enrolled in a pregnancy study.

The rearrangement uses TRBV6-1 and TRBJ2-7; D not resolved. V was shortened by 3 bases and J by 5 bases, with 5 bases between the two germline ends. Germline V gives CDR1 MNHNS, CDR2 SASEGT. This CDR3 spans 11 amino acids. The CDR3 reads CASSDFHEQYF. The CDR3, as DNA: TGTGCCAGCAGTGACTTCCACGAGCAGTACTTC.

The chain has TRBV14 and TRBJ1-1, with 8 positions matching TRBD1. J lost 0 bases, V lost 4 bases, and 7 bases had no gene match. The V gene's germline CDR1 is SGHDN and CDR2 FVKESK. The CDR3 loop spans 16 amino acids. The CDR3 DNA reads as TGTGCCAGCAGCCTCTACAGGGGGGTCCTGAACACTGAAGCTTTCTTT. Protein sequence: CASSLYRGVLNTEAFF. Complete variable domain (other parts from reference TRBV14 and TRBJ1-1): EAGVTQFPSHSVIEKGQTVTLRCDPISGHDNLYWYRRVMGKEIKFLLHFVKESKQDESGMPNNRFLAERTGGTYSTLKVQPAELEDSGVYFCASSLYRGVLNTEAFFGQGTRLTVV.

The chain employs TRBV7-3 and TRBJ2-1; D unclear. CDR3 length equals 14 residues. Germline V gene sequence: CDR1 SGHTA, CDR2 FQGTGA. Between the trimmed V and J ends, which lost 5 bases and 4 bases, there was a span of 12 bases. In DNA form, the CDR3 reads TGTGCCAGCAGCCTATCCAACTCATACAATGAGCAGTTCTTC. It specifies CASSLSNSYNEQFF.

CDR3 nucleotide sequence: TGTGCCAGCAGCGGAATGGGGCAGGGTGAATTACCCTATGGCTACACCTTC. Encoded protein: CASSGMGQGELPYGYTF. The chain has TRBV7-8 and TRBJ1-2, with D possibly TRBD1 on 5 matching bases. Trimming removed 5 bases from V and 4 bases from J, with 23 bases in between. In germline, CDR1 is SGHVS, CDR2 FQNEAQ. The CDR3 contains 17 residues.

The rearrangement joins TRBV27 to TRBJ1-5, with D unresolved. CDR1 is MNHEY, CDR2 SMNVEV, per germline (reference sequence). V was shortened by 5 bases and J by 6 bases, with 17 bases between the two germline ends. The CDR3 extends over 15 amino acids. The CDR3 spells CASSRRGEALQPQHF. The DNA for the CDR3 is TGTGCCAGCAGTCGTCGGGGAGAGGCTCTTCAGCCCCAGCATTTT.

The chain recombines TRBV10-3 with TRBJ1-1; 8 bases align to TRBD1. The V gene end was trimmed by 5 bases and the J gene end by 6 bases; junction bases not matched to a gene: 8. Germline V gene sequence: CDR1 ENHRY, CDR2 SYGVKD. The CDR3 is 14 amino acids. The chain's CDR3 is CAISKTGAPAEAFF. Here the CDR3 DNA reads TGTGCCATCAGTAAGACAGGGGCTCCCGCTGAAGCTTTCTTT.

This clone came up once. The chain links TRBV5-1 to TRBJ1-6; 7 bases map to TRBD1. This CDR3 is 15 amino acids long. V lost 4 bases to trimming and J lost 8 bases; unmatched junction nucleotides: 9. From germline, CDR1 is SGHRS and CDR2 YFSETQ. The CDR3 loop reads CASSNTGQLYSPLHF. In DNA form, the CDR3 reads TGCGCCAGCAGCAATACGGGACAGCTATATTCACCCCTCCACTTT.

This chain joins TRBV5-6 and TRBJ1-2; no reliable D call. Germline CDR1 and CDR2: SGHDT and YYEEEE. The CDR3 is made up of 13 amino acids. Trimming shortened V by 1 base and J by 4 bases, and 8 bases separated the two germline ends. The CDR3 spells CASSLSGGYGYTF. The CDR3 DNA sequence: TGTGCCAGCAGCTTGTCGGGTGGCTATGGCTACACCTTC.

In its sample, this clone was seen once. This chain uses TRBV11-3 with TRBJ1-2; 10 bases fit TRBD1. Germline CDR1 reads SGHNT; CDR2 reads YENEEA. This CDR3 has 14 residues. V gave up 5 bases and J gave up 8 bases; unmatched junction bases: 8. Here the CDR3 DNA reads TGTGCCAGCAGCGCCGGACAGGGGGGGCGGGGCTACACCTTC. Protein: CASSAGQGGRGYTF. The full variable domain, completed using reference TRBV11-3 and TRBJ1-2, is EAGVVQSPRYKIIEKKQPVAFWCNPISGHNTLYWYLQNLGQGPELLIRYENEEAVDDSQLPKDRFSAERLKGVDSTLKIQPAELGDSAVYLCASSAGQGGRGYTFGSGTRLTVV.

The J gene is TRBJ1-4, the V gene TRBV29-1; D remains ambiguous. The CDR3 runs to 14 residues. V lost 7 bases to trimming and J lost 0 bases, with 12 bases between them. Germline-derived CDR1 and CDR2 are SQVTM and ANQGSEA. CDR3 sequence reads: CSAGEVATNEKLFF. The CDR3 coding sequence is TGCAGCGCTGGGGAGGTTGCAACTAATGAAAAACTGTTTTTT.

The V gene is TRBV7-4, the J gene TRBJ1-1; D not certain. CDR1 and CDR2 from the germline V gene are SGHVT and SQSDAQ. V dropped 4 bases and J dropped 4 bases, with 13 bases sitting between them. The CDR3 spans 14 residues. As DNA, the CDR3 is TGTGCCAGCAGCTCACCGGGGATATGCACTGAAGCTTTCTTT. Amino acid sequence: CASSSPGICTEAFF.

The chain carries TRBV10-1 and TRBJ1-5, with TRBD1 matching over 9 bases. Unmatched junction bases numbered 13, after V lost 9 bases and J lost 1 base. The CDR3 spans 17 residues. Germline V gives CDR1 WNHNN, CDR2 SYGVQD (reference sequence). The CDR3 region has the DNA TGCGCCAGTAGCACAGACCGGGACAGGGCGAGCAATCAGCCCCAGCATTTT. It is translated as CASSTDRDRASNQPQHF.

This rearrangement joins TRBV6-5 to TRBJ1-2; 9 bases line up with TRBD1. V lost 5 bases to trimming and J lost 0 bases; unmatched junction nucleotides: 1. From germline, CDR1 is MNHEY and CDR2 SVGAGI. The CDR3 loop spans 14 amino acids. DNA for the CDR3: TGTGCCAGCAGTGGGGACAGGGCTAACTATGGCTACACCTTC. Translation gives CASSGDRANYGYTF.

The chain combines TRBV7-2 with TRBJ1-5; D might be TRBD1 (6 bases). Germline V gene lookup returns CDR1 SGHTA and CDR2 FQGNSA. The CDR3 runs to 14 residues. Deletions cut 4 bases from V and 1 base from J, with 8 bases between. The CDR3 bases are TGTGCCAGCAGCTACGACAGGAGCAATCAGCCCCAGCATTTT. Amino acid sequence: CASSYDRSNQPQHF.